This note documents a single T cell receptor beta chain sequence. What it binds is unknown. The sorted conventional CD4+ T cells were CD25-low and CD127-high, with genomic DNA sequenced. The entry originates in a study of regulatory and conventional T cells in RAG deficiency. Germline V CDR1 and CDR2: LNHDA, SQIVND (reference sequence). The V end lost 2 bases, the J end lost 3 bases, and 10 bases lay between the germline ends. The CDR3 length is 14 residues. Only in-frame clones appear in the TCRdb table, and some are missing; sequencing was by immunoSEQ multiplex PCR. The sample lists approximately 46,000 clones, 85% to 90% occurring once. General study results and limits: Omenn patients showed >75% Treg-Tconv overlap and shorter CDR3 lengths. Shannon entropy was markedly lower and Simpson indices higher in RAG-deficient patients than control T-cell subsets.

These data were likewise used in another study, on regulatory T cells. That source reports: Primers: 52 TRBV forward and 13 TRBJ reverse. Regulatory T cells showed the strongest V-J pair restriction and V/J gene skewing among patient repertoires.

The receptor was isolated from a human donor in good health. The chain recombines TRBV19 with TRBJ1-1; D remains unclear. Sequenced input: CD4+ effector T cells sorted from blood. The CDR3 sequence: CASSIRGRDTEAFF. The CDR3 region has the DNA TGTGCCAGTAGTATACGAGGTCGCGACACTGAAGCTTTCTTT.